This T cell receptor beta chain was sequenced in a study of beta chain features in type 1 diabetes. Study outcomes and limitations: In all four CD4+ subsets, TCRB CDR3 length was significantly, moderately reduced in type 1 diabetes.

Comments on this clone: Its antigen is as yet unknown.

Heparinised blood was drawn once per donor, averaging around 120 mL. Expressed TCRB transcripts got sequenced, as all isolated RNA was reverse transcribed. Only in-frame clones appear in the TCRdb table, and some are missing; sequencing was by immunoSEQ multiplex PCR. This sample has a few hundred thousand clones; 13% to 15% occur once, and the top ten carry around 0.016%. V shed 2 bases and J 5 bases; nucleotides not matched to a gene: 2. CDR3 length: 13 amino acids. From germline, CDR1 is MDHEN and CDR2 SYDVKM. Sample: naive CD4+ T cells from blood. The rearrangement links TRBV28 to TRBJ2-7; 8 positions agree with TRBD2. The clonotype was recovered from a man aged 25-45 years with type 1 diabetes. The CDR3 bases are TGTGCCAGCAGTTTAAAGCGGGAGAACGAGCAGTACTTC. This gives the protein CASSLKRENEQYF.